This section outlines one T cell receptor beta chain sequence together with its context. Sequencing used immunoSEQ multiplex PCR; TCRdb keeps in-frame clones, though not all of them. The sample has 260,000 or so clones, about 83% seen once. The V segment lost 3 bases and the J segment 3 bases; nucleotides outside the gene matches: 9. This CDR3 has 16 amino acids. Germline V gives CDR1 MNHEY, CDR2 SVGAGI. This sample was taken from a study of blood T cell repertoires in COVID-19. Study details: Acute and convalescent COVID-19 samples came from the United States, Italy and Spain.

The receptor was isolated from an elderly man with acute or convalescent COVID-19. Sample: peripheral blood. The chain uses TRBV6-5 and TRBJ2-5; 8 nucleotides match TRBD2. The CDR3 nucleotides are TGTGCCAGCAGTTATCAGGGGACTAGAATTAAAGAGACCCAGTACTTC. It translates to CASSYQGTRIKETQYF.